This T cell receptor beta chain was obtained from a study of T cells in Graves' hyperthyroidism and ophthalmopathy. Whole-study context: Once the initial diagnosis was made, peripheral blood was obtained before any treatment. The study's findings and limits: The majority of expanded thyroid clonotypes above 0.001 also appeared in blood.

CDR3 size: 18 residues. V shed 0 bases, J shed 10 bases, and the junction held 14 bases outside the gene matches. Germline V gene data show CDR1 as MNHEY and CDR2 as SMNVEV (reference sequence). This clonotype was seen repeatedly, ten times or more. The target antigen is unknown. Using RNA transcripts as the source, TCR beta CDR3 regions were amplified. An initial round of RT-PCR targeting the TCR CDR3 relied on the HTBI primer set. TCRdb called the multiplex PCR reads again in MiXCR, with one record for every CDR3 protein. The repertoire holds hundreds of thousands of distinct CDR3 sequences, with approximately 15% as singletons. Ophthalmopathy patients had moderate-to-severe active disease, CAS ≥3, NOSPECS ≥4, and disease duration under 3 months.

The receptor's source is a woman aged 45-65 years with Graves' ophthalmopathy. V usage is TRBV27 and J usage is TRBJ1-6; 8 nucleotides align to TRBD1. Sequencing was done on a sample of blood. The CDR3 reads CASSLSPGQASWGSPLHF. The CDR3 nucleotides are TGTGCCAGCAGTTTATCCCCGGGACAGGCCTCTTGGGGGTCACCCCTCCACTTT.